Each of the 26 T cell receptor beta chains below was sequenced from the same sample in a study of cytomegalovirus exposure and HLA in healthy donors. PCR amplification relied on 60 Vbeta primers (plus 13 Jbeta primers). Here immunoSEQ multiplex PCR was the method, and the copy in TCRdb shows in-frame clones only, minus some. There are around 120,000 clones in the sample; nearly 85% occur only once, and roughly 1.1% lies in the top ten. Specimen: PBMCs. The receptor source for this set is a boy aged 5-17 years in good health and CMV-seronegative.

The chain employs TRBV27 and TRBJ2-1, with D hard to call. The CDR3 has 14 amino acids. Germline-derived CDR1 and CDR2 are MNHEY and SMNVEV (reference sequence). Trimming pared 2 bases from V and 7 bases from J, leaving 12 bases between. The CDR3: CASSLSAIGNEQFF. Written as DNA, the CDR3 is TGTGCCAGCAGTTTAAGCGCTATCGGGAATGAGCAGTTCTTC.

This clone was picked up a small number of times. The chain couples TRBV21-1 to TRBJ2-2; whether TRBD2, the table's D call, matches the DNA was not checked. TRBV21-1 constitutes a pseudogene. This CDR3 is 17 amino acids long. The CDR3 spells CASSKGGGRASTGELFF. The CDR3 DNA sequence: TGTGCCAGCAGCAAAGGCGGCGGGAGGGCCAGTACCGGGGAGCTGTTTTTT.

The V call is TRBV29-1, the J call TRBJ2-1, with TRBD1 as a possible D gene (8 bases). Germline-derived CDR1 and CDR2 are SQVTM and ANQGSEA. Trimming took 5 bases from V and 7 from J, leaving 12 bases between them. There are 12 residues in the CDR3. The CDR3 DNA reads TGCAGCGTTACACAGGGGGGGAATGAGCAGTTCTTC. The encoded protein is CSVTQGGNEQFF.

The rearrangement uses TRBV5-6 and TRBJ2-2; 11 nucleotides line up with TRBD2. The CDR3 covers 16 residues. V shed 5 bases and J 7 bases; nucleotides not matched to a gene: 10. CDR1 and CDR2 (germline): SGHDT, YYEEEE. CDR3 in amino acids: CASSSTSGTRYGELFF. The CDR3 nucleotides read TGTGCCAGCAGTTCGACTAGCGGGACACGTTACGGGGAGCTGTTTTTT.

This sequence joins TRBV29-1 and TRBJ2-7; 7 bases are a match to TRBD1. The trim removed 7 bases at V and 5 bases at J, leaving 5 bases unmatched. Germline V gene sequence: CDR1 SQVTM, CDR2 ANQGSEA. This CDR3 has 11 amino acids. The CDR3 DNA is TGCAGCGGGTCCCAGGGGGACGAGCAGTACTTC. As protein: CSGSQGDEQYF.

J is TRBJ1-2 and V is TRBV7-9; D ambiguous. The CDR3 spans 13 residues. Per germline, CDR1 SEHNR and CDR2 FQNEAQ (reference sequence). V shed 5 bases and J shed 8 bases, with 15 bases lying between them. The chain's CDR3 is CASSPDRIGGYTF. As DNA, the CDR3 is TGTGCCAGCAGCCCAGACCGAATCGGGGGCTACACCTTC.

In this sample, this clone turned up a few times. The chain couples TRBV4-2 to TRBJ2-6; 8 bases align to TRBD2. Trimming removed 5 bases from V and 0 bases from J; junction bases left unmatched: 6. From germline, CDR1 is LGHNA and CDR2 YNFKEQ. The CDR3 extends over 17 amino acids. CDR3 protein: CASSDIAGSSGANVLTF. The CDR3 nucleotides read TGTGCCAGCAGCGATATAGCGGGAAGCTCTGGGGCCAACGTCCTGACTTTC.

V is TRBV7-2 and J is TRBJ2-5, with no clear D. In germline, CDR1 is SGHTA, CDR2 FQGNSA. V lost 4 bases and J 0 bases, leaving 3 bases between the germline ends. The CDR3 runs to 12 residues. The CDR3 DNA sequence: TGTGCCAGCAGCTCGTACCAAGAGACCCAGTACTTC. It is translated as CASSSYQETQYF.

The chain employs TRBV6-1 and TRBJ1-3; D uncertain. Per germline, CDR1 MNHNS and CDR2 SASEGT. V was shortened by 3 bases and J by 1 base, with 7 bases between the two germline ends. This CDR3 has 14 amino acids. As DNA, the CDR3 is TGTGCCAGCAGTGACGGGGTATCTGGAAACACCATATATTTT. Encoded protein: CASSDGVSGNTIYF.

This chain uses TRBV6-6 with TRBJ2-7; 9 bases are a match to TRBD2. Germline values: CDR1 MNHNY, CDR2 SVGAGI (reference sequence). Germline trimming cut 8 bases from V and 6 bases from J; bases unmatched to any gene: 8. The CDR3 covers 13 residues. The CDR3 coding sequence is TGTGCCAGCCGGCGGGGACTAGCCTTCGAGCAGTACTTC. The encoded protein is CASRRGLAFEQYF.

J is TRBJ2-3 and V is TRBV19; 8 nucleotides agree with TRBD2. The J segment lost 1 base and the V segment lost 6 bases, leaving 9 bases of the junction unmatched. In germline, CDR1 is LNHDA, CDR2 SQIVND (reference sequence). The CDR3 has 16 amino acids. CDR3 protein: CASSTHGREGTDTQYF. CDR3 DNA: TGTGCCAGTAGCACCCATGGGCGGGAGGGCACAGATACGCAGTATTTT.

The chain has TRBV27 and TRBJ1-1, with TRBD1 matching over 7 bases. Per the germline V gene, CDR1 is MNHEY and CDR2 is SMNVEV (reference sequence). J was trimmed by 3 bases and V by 2 bases; bases with no gene match: 0. The CDR3 covers 13 residues. CDR3 residues: CASSLTGDTEAFF. CDR3 DNA: TGTGCCAGCAGTTTAACAGGGGACACTGAAGCTTTCTTT.

The chain joins TRBV5-4 to TRBJ2-1; the D gene is possibly TRBD2 (5 bases). Per germline, CDR1 SGHNT and CDR2 YYREEE (reference sequence). CDR3 length: 17 amino acids. Trimming took off 4 bases at V and 0 bases at J, with 17 bases between the two ends. CDR3 sequence: CASSVGLTSSSYNEQFF. As DNA, the CDR3 is TGTGCCAGCAGCGTAGGACTTACTAGTAGCTCCTACAATGAGCAGTTCTTC.

The chain combines TRBV7-9 with TRBJ2-1; 8 nucleotides agree with TRBD1. Germline values: CDR1 SEHNR, CDR2 FQNEAQ (reference sequence). V lost 2 bases, J lost 16 bases, and 10 bases stayed unmatched. This CDR3 region has 13 residues. DNA of the CDR3: TGTGCCAGCAGCTTACTATCGGAACAGGGGGGATTCTTC. Its protein product is CASSLLSEQGGFF.

This clone occurred a few times. V and J are TRBV7-7 and TRBJ2-1, with TRBD1 matching over 10 bases. Germline CDR1 reads SSHAT; CDR2 reads FNYEAQ (reference sequence). This CDR3 has 14 amino acids. V gave up 5 bases and J gave up 9 bases; unmatched junction bases: 7. The CDR3, as DNA: TGTGCCAGCAGCCCCGGACAGGGGGTGGGTGAGCAGTTCTTC. Translated, it gives CASSPGQGVGEQFF.

The V call is TRBV29-1, the J call TRBJ1-5; no reliable D call. CDR3 size: 13 residues. The V gene's germline CDR1 is SQVTM and CDR2 ANQGSEA. The V end lost 4 bases, the J end lost 1 base, and 8 bases lay between the germline ends. This CDR3 reads CSVVSESNQPQHF. The CDR3 DNA reads as TGCAGCGTTGTGTCGGAGAGCAATCAGCCCCAGCATTTT.

This clone was seen once. Here the CDR3 DNA reads TGTGCCAGCAGCTTACCAGCGGGGAGGGAGACCCAGTACTTC. Translated, it gives CASSLPAGRETQYF. The chain couples TRBV7-9 to TRBJ2-5; 7 positions agree with TRBD2. Trimming at V came to 2 bases and at J to 5 bases, leaving 5 bases not matched to a gene. This CDR3 comprises 14 residues. Germline CDR1 reads SEHNR; CDR2 reads FQNEAQ (reference sequence).

The table lists this clone with a count of one. This chain joins TRBV29-1 and TRBJ2-1, with 8 bases that match TRBD2. Trimming cost V 4 bases and J 3 bases; bases outside gene matches: 5. This CDR3 is 14 amino acids long. Germline V gene lookup returns CDR1 SQVTM and CDR2 ANQGSEA. CDR3 loop: CSVVLAGGYNEQFF. CDR3 bases: TGCAGCGTTGTTCTCGCGGGGGGCTACAATGAGCAGTTCTTC.

The rearrangement uses TRBV19 and TRBJ1-1; D remains ambiguous. Germline V gene lookup returns CDR1 LNHDA and CDR2 SQIVND (reference sequence). This CDR3 comprises 11 residues. Trimming shortened V by 3 bases and J by 6 bases, and 5 bases separated the two germline ends. CDR3 in DNA: TGTGCCAGTAGTATTCCGGCTGAAGCTTTCTTT. This sequence encodes CASSIPAEAFF.

The chain has TRBV30 and TRBJ2-2; no reliable D call. The V and J ends lost 0 bases and 4 bases respectively, with 9 bases between them. Per the germline V gene, CDR1 is GTSNPN and CDR2 is SVGIG (reference sequence). The CDR3 totals 14 residues. CDR3 amino acids: CAWSVTGFTGELFF. For the CDR3, the DNA is TGTGCCTGGAGTGTAACGGGTTTCACCGGGGAGCTGTTTTTT.

The V and J genes are TRBV6-6 and TRBJ1-2; possibly TRBD1 for D (6 bases). V lost 5 bases to trimming and J lost 7 bases, with 8 bases between them. The CDR3 loop spans 11 amino acids. Germline lookup yields CDR1 MNHNY and CDR2 SVGAGI (reference sequence). The CDR3 DNA reads as TGTGCCAGCAGTCAGGGGAGTGGCTACACCTTC. Translating gives CASSQGSGYTF.

This clone has a handful of counts. The genes are TRBV7-3 and TRBJ2-3; 8 nucleotides align to TRBD2. V lost 5 bases, J lost 6 bases, and 7 bases stayed unmatched. Germline lookup yields CDR1 SGHTA and CDR2 FQGTGA. The CDR3 runs to 14 residues. The DNA of the CDR3 is TGTGCCAGCAGCACAAGCGGGAGCGGTGATACGCAGTATTTT. It yields the protein CASSTSGSGDTQYF.

In nucleotides, the CDR3 is TGTGCCTGGAGTCTAGGACTAGCGGTGGACGGGGAGACCCAGTACTTC. Translated: CAWSLGLAVDGETQYF. The V and J genes are TRBV30 and TRBJ2-5; 10 bases fit TRBD2. The CDR3 consists of 16 residues. Germline V gene lookup returns CDR1 GTSNPN and CDR2 SVGIG (reference sequence). V lost 2 bases to trimming and J lost 5 bases; unmatched junction nucleotides: 11. The complete variable domain, with remaining parts taken from reference TRBV30 and TRBJ2-5, reads SQTIHQWPATLVQPVGSPLSLECTVEGTSNPNLYWYRQAAGRGLQLLFYSVGIGQISSEVPQNLSASRPQDRQFILSSKKLLLSDSGFYLCAWSLGLAVDGETQYFGPGTRLLVL.

This sequence joins TRBV9 and TRBJ2-2; D is unresolved. This CDR3 is built from 14 residues. V was trimmed by 4 bases and J by 1 base, leaving 8 bases between them. The V gene's germline CDR1 is SGDLS and CDR2 YYNGEE. CDR3 in amino acids: CASSPRGNTGELFF. Here the CDR3 DNA reads TGTGCCAGCAGCCCGAGAGGGAACACCGGGGAGCTGTTTTTT. Combining the CDR3 with reference TRBV9 and TRBJ2-2 gives the whole variable domain DSGVTQTPKHLITATGQRVTLRCSPRSGDLSVYWYQQSLDQGLQFLIQYYNGEERAKGNILERFSAQQFPDLHSELNLSSLELGDSALYFCASSPRGNTGELFFGEGSRLTVL.

V gene TRBV5-1 combines with J gene TRBJ2-7, with 8 bases identical to TRBD2. J was trimmed by 5 bases and V by 0 bases; bases with no gene match: 13. The CDR3 length is 17 residues. CDR1 is SGHRS, CDR2 YFSETQ, per germline. CDR3 nucleotide sequence: TGCGCCAGCAGCTTGGGATTAGCGGGACCGGGGTCGAACGAGCAGTACTTC. This sequence encodes CASSLGLAGPGSNEQYF.

The chain uses TRBV6-5 and TRBJ2-1; 7 nucleotides align to TRBD2. Per the germline V gene, CDR1 is MNHEY and CDR2 is SVGAGI. CDR3 length: 16 amino acids. The ends lost 3 bases at V and 6 bases at J; junction bases unmatched: 11. Here the CDR3 reads CASSYPSSGNPNEQFF. For the CDR3, the DNA is TGTGCCAGCAGTTATCCGTCTAGCGGCAACCCCAATGAGCAGTTCTTC.